This TCR beta chain was documented in a study of human T cells and chemical hapten exposure. This clonotype came up a few times. Trimming shortened V by 3 bases and J by 4 bases, and 10 bases separated the two germline ends. Germline V gene lookup returns CDR1 SQVTM and CDR2 ANQGSEA. The CDR3 is 13 amino acids. The time point is: pre-sensitization, week 0. Treatment noted: therapeutic diphenylcyclopropenone sensitization with weekly scalp DPC. TCRdb analysed the RACE reads with MiXCR anew, one entry per CDR3 protein. The sample includes more than 150,000 distinct CDR3 sequences, nearly 30% of them seen just once.

The rearrangement links TRBV29-1 to TRBJ2-1, with D uncertain. The material sequenced was whole blood, taken in connection with sensitization to the hapten diphenylcyclopropenone (DPC). This TCR was recovered from a young woman with alopecia areata. Some clones in this sample may be carry-over from other donors' samples. CDR3 bases: TGCAGCGTTGACGGACCGCTTTACAATGAGCAGTTCTTC. It encodes CSVDGPLYNEQFF.